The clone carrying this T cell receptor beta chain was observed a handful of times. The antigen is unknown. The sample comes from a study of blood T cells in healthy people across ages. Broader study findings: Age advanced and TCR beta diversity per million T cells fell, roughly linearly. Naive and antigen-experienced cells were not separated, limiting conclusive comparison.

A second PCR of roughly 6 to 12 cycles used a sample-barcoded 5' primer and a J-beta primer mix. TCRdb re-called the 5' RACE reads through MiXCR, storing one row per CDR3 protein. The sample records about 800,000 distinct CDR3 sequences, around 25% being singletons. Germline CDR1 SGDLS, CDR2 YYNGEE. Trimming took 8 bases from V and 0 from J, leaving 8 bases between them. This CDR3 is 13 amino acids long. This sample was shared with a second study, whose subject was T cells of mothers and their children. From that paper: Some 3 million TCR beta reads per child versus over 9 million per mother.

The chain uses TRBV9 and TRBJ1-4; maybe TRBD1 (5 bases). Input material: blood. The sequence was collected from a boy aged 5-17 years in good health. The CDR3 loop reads CASGGATNEKLFF. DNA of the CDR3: TGTGCCAGTGGGGGAGCAACTAATGAAAAACTGTTTTTT.